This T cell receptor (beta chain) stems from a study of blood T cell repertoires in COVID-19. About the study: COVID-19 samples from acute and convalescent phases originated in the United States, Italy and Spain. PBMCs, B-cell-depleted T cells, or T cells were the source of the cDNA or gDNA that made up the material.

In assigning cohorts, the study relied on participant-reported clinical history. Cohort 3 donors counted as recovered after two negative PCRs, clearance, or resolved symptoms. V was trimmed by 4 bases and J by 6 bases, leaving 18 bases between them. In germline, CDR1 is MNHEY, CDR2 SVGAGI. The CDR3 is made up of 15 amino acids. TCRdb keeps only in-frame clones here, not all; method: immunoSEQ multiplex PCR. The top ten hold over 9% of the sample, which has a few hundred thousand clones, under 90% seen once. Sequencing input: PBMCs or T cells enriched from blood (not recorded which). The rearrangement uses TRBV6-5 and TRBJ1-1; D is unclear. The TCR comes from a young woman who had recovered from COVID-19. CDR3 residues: CASSLANSLVAEAFF. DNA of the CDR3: TGTGCCAGCAGTTTAGCGAACAGCCTTGTCGCTGAAGCTTTCTTT.